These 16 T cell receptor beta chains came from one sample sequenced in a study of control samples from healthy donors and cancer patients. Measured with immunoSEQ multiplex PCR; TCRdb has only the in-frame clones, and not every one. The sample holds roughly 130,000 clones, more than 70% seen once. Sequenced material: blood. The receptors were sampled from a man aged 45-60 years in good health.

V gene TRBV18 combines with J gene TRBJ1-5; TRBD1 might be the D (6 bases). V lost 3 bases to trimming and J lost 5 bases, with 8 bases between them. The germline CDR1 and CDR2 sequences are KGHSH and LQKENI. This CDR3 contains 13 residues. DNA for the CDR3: TGTGCCAGCTCACCGGCAGGGGATCAGCCCCAGCATTTT. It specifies CASSPAGDQPQHF.

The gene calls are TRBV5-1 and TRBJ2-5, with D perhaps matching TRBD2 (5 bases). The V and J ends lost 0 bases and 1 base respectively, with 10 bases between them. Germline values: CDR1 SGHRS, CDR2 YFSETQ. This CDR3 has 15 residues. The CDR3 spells CASSLESRVQETQYF. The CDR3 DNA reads TGCGCCAGCAGCTTGGAATCGCGGGTCCAAGAGACCCAGTACTTC. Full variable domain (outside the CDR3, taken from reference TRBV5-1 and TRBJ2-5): KAGVTQTPRYLIKTRGQQVTLSCSPISGHRSVSWYQQTPGQGLQFLFEYFSETQRNKGNFPGRFSGRQFSNSRSEMNVSTLELGDSALYLCASSLESRVQETQYFGPGTRLLVL.

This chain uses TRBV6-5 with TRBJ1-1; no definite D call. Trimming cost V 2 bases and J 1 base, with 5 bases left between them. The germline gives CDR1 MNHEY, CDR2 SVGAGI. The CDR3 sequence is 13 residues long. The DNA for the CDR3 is TGTGCCAGCAGTTACGGAAAGAACACTGAAGCTTTCTTT. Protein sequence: CASSYGKNTEAFF.

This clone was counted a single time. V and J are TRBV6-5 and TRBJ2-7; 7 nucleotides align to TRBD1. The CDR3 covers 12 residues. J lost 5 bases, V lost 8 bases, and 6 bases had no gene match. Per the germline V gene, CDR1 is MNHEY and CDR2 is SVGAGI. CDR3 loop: CASGQAWNEQYF. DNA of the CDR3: TGTGCCAGCGGACAGGCTTGGAACGAGCAGTACTTC.

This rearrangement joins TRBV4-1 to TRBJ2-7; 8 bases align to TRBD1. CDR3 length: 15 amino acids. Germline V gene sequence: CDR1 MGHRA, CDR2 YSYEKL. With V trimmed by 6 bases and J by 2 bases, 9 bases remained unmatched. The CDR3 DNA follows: TGCGCCAGCAGAGCTTCCGGGACAGGACCCTACGAGCAGTACTTC. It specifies CASRASGTGPYEQYF.

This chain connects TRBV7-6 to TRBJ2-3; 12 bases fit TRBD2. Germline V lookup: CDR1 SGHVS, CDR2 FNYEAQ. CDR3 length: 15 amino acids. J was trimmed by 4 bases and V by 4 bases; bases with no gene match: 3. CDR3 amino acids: CASSSLAGGPDTQYF. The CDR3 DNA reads TGTGCCAGCAGCTCCCTAGCGGGGGGGCCAGATACGCAGTATTTT.

The DNA of the CDR3 is TGTGCCAGCAGTCAGGTGGTAGTTGAAGCTTTCTTT. This codes for CASSQVVVEAFF. This chain joins TRBV6-5 and TRBJ1-1; no clear D gene. Trimming took off 5 bases at V and 7 bases at J, with 11 bases between the two ends. This CDR3 has 12 amino acids. Germline values: CDR1 MNHEY, CDR2 SVGAGI.

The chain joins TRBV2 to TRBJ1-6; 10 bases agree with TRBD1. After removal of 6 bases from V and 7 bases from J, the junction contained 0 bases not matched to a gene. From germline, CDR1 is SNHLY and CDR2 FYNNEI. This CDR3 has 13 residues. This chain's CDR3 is CASRGQGNSPLHF. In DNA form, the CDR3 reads TGTGCCAGCAGGGGACAGGGGAATTCACCCCTCCACTTT.

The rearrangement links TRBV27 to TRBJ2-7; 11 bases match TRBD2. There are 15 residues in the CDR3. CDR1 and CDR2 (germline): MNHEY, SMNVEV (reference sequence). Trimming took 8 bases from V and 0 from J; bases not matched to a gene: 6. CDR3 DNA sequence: TGTGCCAGCGGAGCTAGCGGGGGGCCCTCCTACGAGCAGTACTTC. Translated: CASGASGGPSYEQYF.

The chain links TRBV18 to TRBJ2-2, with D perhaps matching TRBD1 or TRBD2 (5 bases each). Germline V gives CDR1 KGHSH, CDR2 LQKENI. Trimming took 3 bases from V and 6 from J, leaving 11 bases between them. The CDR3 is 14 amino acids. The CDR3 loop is CASSPGSGPGELFF. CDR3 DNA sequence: TGTGCCAGCTCACCGGGTTCGGGGCCCGGGGAGCTGTTTTTT.

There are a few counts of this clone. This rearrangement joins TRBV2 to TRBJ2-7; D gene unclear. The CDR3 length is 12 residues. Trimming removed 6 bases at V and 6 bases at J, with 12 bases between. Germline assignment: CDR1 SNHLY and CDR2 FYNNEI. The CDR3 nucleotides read TGTGCCAGCAGCCCCGGGTACATCGAGCAGTACTTC. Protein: CASSPGYIEQYF.

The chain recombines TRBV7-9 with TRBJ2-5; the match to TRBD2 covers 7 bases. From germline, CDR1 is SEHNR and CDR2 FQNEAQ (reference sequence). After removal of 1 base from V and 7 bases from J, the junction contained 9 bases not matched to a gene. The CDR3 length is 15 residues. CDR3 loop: CASSLDERETGTQYF. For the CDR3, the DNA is TGTGCCAGCAGCTTAGACGAGCGGGAAACGGGGACCCAGTACTTC. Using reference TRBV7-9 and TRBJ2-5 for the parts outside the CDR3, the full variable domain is DTGVSQNPRHKITKRGQNVTFRCDPISEHNRLYWYRQTLGQGPEFLTYFQNEAQLEKSRLLSDRFSAERPKGSFSTLEIQRTEQGDSAMYLCASSLDERETGTQYFGPGTRLLVL.

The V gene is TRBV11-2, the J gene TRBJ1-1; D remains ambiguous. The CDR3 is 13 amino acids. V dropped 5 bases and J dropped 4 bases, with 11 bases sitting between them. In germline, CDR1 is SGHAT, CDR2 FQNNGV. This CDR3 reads CASSRGEFTEAFF. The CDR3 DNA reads TGTGCCAGCAGCCGTGGAGAATTCACTGAAGCTTTCTTT.

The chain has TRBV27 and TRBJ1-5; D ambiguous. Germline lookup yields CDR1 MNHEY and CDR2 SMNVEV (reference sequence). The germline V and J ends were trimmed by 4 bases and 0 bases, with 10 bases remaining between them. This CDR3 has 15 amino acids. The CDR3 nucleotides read TGTGCCAGCAGTTCTTCCCAACTTAGCAATCAGCCCCAGCATTTT. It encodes CASSSSQLSNQPQHF.

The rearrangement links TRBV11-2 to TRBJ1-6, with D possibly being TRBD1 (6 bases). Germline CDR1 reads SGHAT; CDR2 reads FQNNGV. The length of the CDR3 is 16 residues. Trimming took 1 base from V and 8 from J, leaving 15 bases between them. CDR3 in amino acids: CASSLANGQLYSPLHF. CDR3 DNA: TGTGCCAGCAGCTTAGCCAATGGACAGCTGTATTCACCCCTCCACTTT.

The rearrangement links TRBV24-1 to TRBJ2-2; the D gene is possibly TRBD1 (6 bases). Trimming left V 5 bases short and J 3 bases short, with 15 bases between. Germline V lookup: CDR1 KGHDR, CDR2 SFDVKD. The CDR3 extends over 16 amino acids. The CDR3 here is CATSVTDSQYTGELFF. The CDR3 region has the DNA TGTGCCACCAGTGTTACGGACAGTCAGTACACCGGGGAGCTGTTTTTT.